Following are 10 T cell receptor beta chains from one sample sequenced in a study of blood T cells in healthy people across ages. Primers used in a second PCR of about 7 to 12 cycles were a sample-barcoded 5' primer and a J-beta primer mix. From the 5' RACE reads, TCRdb called clonotypes with MiXCR, one entry per CDR3 protein. The table includes 850,000 to 950,000 distinct CDR3 sequences, more than 25% detected once. The specimen was blood. The receptors were sampled from a woman at least 80 years old in good health.

On this clonotype itself: Just one base apart from a much larger clone, this may be a read error. This rearrangement joins TRBV20-1 to TRBJ2-5; D is perhaps TRBD1 (5 bases). CDR3 length equals 15 residues. CDR1 and CDR2 from the germline V gene are DFQATT and SNEGSKA (reference sequence). Trimming removed 0 bases from V and 2 bases from J, with 13 bases in between. The CDR3 sequence is CSAREPGAVQETQYF. The CDR3 bases are TGCAGTGCTAGAGAGCCTGGGGCAGTACAAGAGACCCAGTACTTC.

This clonotype has ten or more counts. The chain has TRBV5-1 and TRBJ2-5; TRBD2 aligns across 8 bases. Trimming removed 5 bases from V and 3 bases from J; junction bases left unmatched: 6. Germline assignment: CDR1 SGHRS and CDR2 YFSETQ. The CDR3 extends over 14 amino acids. Here the CDR3 reads CASSSSSGEETQYF. CDR3 bases: TGCGCCAGCAGTAGTAGTAGCGGGGAAGAGACCCAGTACTTC.

Regarding this clonotype: A much larger clone lies one base from this, so it may be a read error. The chain couples TRBV25-1 to TRBJ2-4; possible D gene TRBD1, 6 bases. The CDR3 is 16 residues long. CDR1 and CDR2 (germline): MGHDK, SYGVNS. The CDR3 nucleotides are TGTGCCAGCAGTGAATTGACAGGCTGGTCCAAAAGCATTCAGTACTTC. Residues: CASSELTGWSKSIQYF.

This clonotype was seen repeatedly, ten times or more. CDR3 in amino acids: CAIRNHPGESTF. The DNA for the CDR3 is TGTGCCATCAGGAACCACCCGGGGGAGAGCACCTTC. J is TRBJ1-2 and V is TRBV10-3, with D maybe TRBD1 (5 bases). The germline V gene has CDR1 ENHRY and CDR2 SYGVKD. This CDR3 spans 12 amino acids. Deletions cut 6 bases from V and 13 bases from J, with 18 bases between.

This clonotype was detected only a few times. Being one base from a much bigger clone, this may be a read error. The rearrangement uses TRBV12-3 or TRBV12-4 and TRBJ2-1; 7 nucleotides match TRBD1. TRBJ2-7 explains the end of the DNA better; the J call may be wrong. The CDR3 loop spans 15 amino acids. CDR3 sequence: CASRRQGIGYNEQYF. The CDR3 DNA is TGTGCCAGCAGGAGACAGGGAATCGGGTACAATGAGCAGTACTTC.

This clonotype was detected only a few times. This chain uses TRBV7-2 with TRBJ2-2; 11 bases match TRBD2. Germline lookup yields CDR1 SGHTA and CDR2 FQGNSA. The CDR3 is made up of 14 amino acids. V lost 5 bases to trimming and J lost 16 bases; unmatched junction nucleotides: 12. CDR3 sequence (DNA): TGTGCCAGCAGCCCTCCGGGCCTAGCGGGGGGAAAGTTTTTT. Amino acids: CASSPPGLAGGKFF.

A remark on this clonotype: Being one base from a much bigger clone, this may be a read error. This chain connects TRBV20-1 to TRBJ2-3; D remains ambiguous. CDR1 and CDR2 from the germline V gene are DFQATT and SNEGSKA (reference sequence). Trimming pared 7 bases from V and 3 bases from J, leaving 20 bases between. The CDR3 contains 15 residues. The CDR3 sequence: CSVVRALKRTDTQYF. The CDR3 DNA sequence: TGCAGTGTTGTTCGGGCTCTAAAGAGGACAGATACGCAGTATTTT.

Details on this clonotype: Since a much larger clone is just one base distant, this may be a read error. This chain joins TRBV6-6 and TRBJ2-5, with 7 positions matching TRBD2. The CDR3 totals 16 residues. V lost 2 bases and J lost 11; bases outside the gene matches: 17. The V gene's germline CDR1 is MNHNY and CDR2 SVGAGI (reference sequence). CDR3 bases: TGTGCCAGCAGTTACGGGGCGGGGGAGCACCACAATGAGCAGTACTTC. Amino acids: CASSYGAGEHHNEQYF.

This clonotype was observed a handful of times. The chain employs TRBV4-1 and TRBJ1-5; 9 positions agree with TRBD1. The germline V gene encodes CDR1 MGHRA and CDR2 YSYEKL. This CDR3 has 16 residues. With V trimmed by 1 base and J by 3 bases, 4 bases remained unmatched. The CDR3 DNA is TGCGCCAGCAGCCAAGGACAGGGGGAGATCAATCAGCCCCAGCATTTT. Protein: CASSQGQGEINQPQHF.

This clonotype was observed many times. This chain connects TRBV7-2 to TRBJ2-5; 9 nucleotides align to TRBD2. Germline assignment: CDR1 SGHTA and CDR2 FQGNSA. V lost 3 bases to trimming and J lost 3 bases; unmatched junction nucleotides: 8. There are 16 residues in the CDR3. CDR3 sequence reads: CASSFLAGLVKETQYF. The CDR3 bases are TGTGCCAGCAGCTTTCTAGCGGGGCTTGTGAAAGAGACCCAGTACTTC.